The next 29 T cell receptor beta chains were all read from a single sample in a study of T cell responses to AZD1222 COVID-19 vaccine. Here immunoSEQ multiplex PCR was the method, and the copy in TCRdb shows in-frame clones only, minus some. The sample lists more than 150,000 clones, 85% to 95% occurring once. Specimen: peripheral blood, collected on day 0 of AZD1222 vaccination. These receptors were collected from an adult in good health.

The rearrangement joins TRBV12-5 to TRBJ1-2; no definite D call. The CDR3 length is 11 residues. Germline loops: CDR1 LGHNT, CDR2 FRNRAP. Trimming cost V 5 bases and J 7 bases, with 8 bases left between them. The DNA for the CDR3 is TGTGCTAGTGGTCCACATGGTGGCTACACCTTC. This encodes CASGPHGGYTF.

The V call is TRBV27, the J call TRBJ1-6; D is unresolved. Trimming took off 2 bases at V and 5 bases at J, with 7 bases between the two ends. CDR1 is MNHEY, CDR2 SMNVEV, per germline (reference sequence). The CDR3 spans 14 residues. The CDR3 DNA reads as TGTGCCAGCAGTTTAGTGTTGAATAATTCACCCCTCCACTTT. This translates into CASSLVLNNSPLHF.

The chain employs TRBV19 and TRBJ1-1; D remains unclear. Germline-derived CDR1 and CDR2 are LNHDA and SQIVND (reference sequence). CDR3 length equals 14 residues. V lost 4 bases to trimming and J lost 0 bases, with 9 bases between them. CDR3 nucleotide sequence: TGTGCCAGTAGTAAGAGTCTAATGAACACTGAAGCTTTCTTT. This translates into CASSKSLMNTEAFF.

The chain carries TRBV19 and TRBJ1-5; D may be TRBD1 (5 bases). In germline, CDR1 is LNHDA, CDR2 SQIVND (reference sequence). V shed 4 bases and J shed 0 bases, with 16 bases lying between them. This CDR3 spans 17 amino acids. DNA for the CDR3: TGTGCCAGTAGTACTACAACGGGACGGTATAGCAATCAGCCCCAGCATTTT. Residues: CASSTTTGRYSNQPQHF.

The chain couples TRBV3-1 (or the pseudogene TRBV3-2) to TRBJ1-1; 7 nucleotides agree with TRBD1. Per the germline V gene, CDR1 is LGHDT and CDR2 is YNNKEL (reference sequence). Losses at the gene ends were 6 bases for V and 0 bases for J; bases not matched to a gene: 7. The CDR3 is 15 amino acids. This CDR3 is CASSLRTGLNTEAFF. CDR3 DNA: TGTGCCAGCAGTTTGCGGACAGGCTTGAACACTGAAGCTTTCTTT.

The V call is TRBV6-5, the J call TRBJ2-6; D may be TRBD2 (6 bases). CDR1 is MNHEY, CDR2 SVGAGI, per germline. V shed 10 bases and J shed 0 bases, with 13 bases lying between them. The CDR3 covers 15 residues. As DNA, the CDR3 is TGTGCCATAAGCGGGCGGAGCTCTGGGGCCAACGTCCTGACTTTC. As protein: CAISGRSSGANVLTF.

The chain links TRBV14 to TRBJ1-2; D call uncertain. Germline CDR1 and CDR2: SGHDN and FVKESK. This CDR3 comprises 13 residues. Trimming took off 2 bases at V and 5 bases at J, with 9 bases between the two ends. The chain's CDR3 is CASSQTEVYGYTF. The DNA of the CDR3 is TGTGCCAGCAGCCAAACGGAGGTTTATGGCTACACCTTC. Full variable domain (missing parts from reference TRBV14 and TRBJ1-2): EAGVTQFPSHSVIEKGQTVTLRCDPISGHDNLYWYRRVMGKEIKFLLHFVKESKQDESGMPNNRFLAERTGGTYSTLKVQPAELEDSGVYFCASSQTEVYGYTFGSGTRLTVV.

The rearrangement links TRBV28 to TRBJ2-5; 7 positions match TRBD1. The CDR3 has 13 amino acids. Germline values: CDR1 MDHEN, CDR2 SYDVKM. The ends lost 8 bases at V and 1 base at J; junction bases unmatched: 4. The CDR3: CASLPGGQETQYF. The CDR3 coding sequence is TGTGCCAGCCTCCCAGGGGGCCAAGAGACCCAGTACTTC.

V is TRBV5-5 and J is TRBJ1-5; the D gene is possibly TRBD1 (5 bases). Trimming stripped 2 bases from V and 7 bases from J, with 13 bases between. CDR1 is SGHKS and CDR2 is YYEKEE in the germline V gene (reference sequence). The CDR3 loop spans 14 amino acids. This CDR3 is CASSFVLGPQPQHF. In DNA, the CDR3 is TGTGCCAGCAGCTTTGTCTTGGGACCCCAGCCCCAGCATTTT.

This clone was recorded only once. The gene calls are TRBV5-5 and TRBJ1-1; D call uncertain. Germline assignment: CDR1 SGHKS and CDR2 YYEKEE (reference sequence). The CDR3 covers 12 residues. V shed 1 base and J shed 5 bases, with 6 bases lying between them. The CDR3 region is CASSLLGTEAFF. The CDR3 DNA reads TGTGCCAGCAGCTTGTTGGGTACTGAAGCTTTCTTT.

This clone appeared a few times. This sequence joins TRBV29-1 and TRBJ2-1; 7 bases match TRBD1. V lost 2 bases and J lost 5; bases outside the gene matches: 9. Looked up from germline, CDR1 is SQVTM and CDR2 is ANQGSEA. The CDR3 is 15 residues long. The CDR3 here is CSVEWGTVGHNEQFF. CDR3 nucleotides: TGCAGCGTTGAATGGGGGACAGTGGGGCACAATGAGCAGTTCTTC.

The chain joins TRBV14 to TRBJ1-2, with D uncertain. The CDR3 is 13 amino acids. V was clipped by 3 bases and J by 4 bases, with 9 bases between them. Germline CDR1 SGHDN, CDR2 FVKESK. The chain's CDR3 is CASSHNSAYGYTF. Here the CDR3 DNA reads TGTGCCAGCAGCCACAACAGCGCCTATGGCTACACCTTC.

This clone is a singleton in its sample. The genes are TRBV6-5 and TRBJ1-5, with 7 bases aligning to TRBD1. Germline lookup yields CDR1 MNHEY and CDR2 SVGAGI. The V and J ends lost 4 bases and 5 bases, in that order; junction bases with no gene match: 2. CDR3 length equals 13 residues. Here the CDR3 reads CASSWDRDQPQHF. In nucleotides, the CDR3 is TGTGCCAGCAGTTGGGACAGAGATCAGCCCCAGCATTTT.

This chain connects TRBV4-1 to TRBJ1-2; D is undetermined. Trimming left V 4 bases short and J 6 bases short, with 18 bases between. From germline, CDR1 is MGHRA and CDR2 YSYEKL. The CDR3 has 15 residues. The CDR3 here is CASSRYGEGLDGYTF. The DNA for the CDR3 is TGCGCCAGCAGCCGGTACGGGGAAGGGTTAGATGGCTACACCTTC.

The chain combines TRBV27 with TRBJ1-2; 7 bases are shared with TRBD1. Germline lookup yields CDR1 MNHEY and CDR2 SMNVEV (reference sequence). This CDR3 spans 15 amino acids. V gave up 4 bases and J gave up 8 bases; unmatched junction bases: 13. Written as DNA, the CDR3 is TGTGCCAGCAGTTCGCCTAGGACAGGAATAAAGGGCTACACCTTC. Translation: CASSSPRTGIKGYTF.

The chain joins TRBV27 to TRBJ1-5; tentatively, D is TRBD1 (6 bases). Germline CDR1 is MNHEY and CDR2 is SMNVEV (reference sequence). The germline V and J ends were trimmed by 4 bases and 3 bases, with 10 bases remaining between them. This CDR3 comprises 14 residues. DNA of the CDR3: TGTGCCAGCAGTTCTGGACAGCCCAATCAGCCCCAGCATTTT. This gives the protein CASSSGQPNQPQHF.

The chain combines TRBV5-1 with TRBJ2-1, with D hard to call. CDR3 size: 14 residues. Per germline, CDR1 SGHRS and CDR2 YFSETQ. V lost 3 bases and J lost 4, with 11 bases in between. The CDR3 nucleotides are TGCGCCAGCAGCTCCAATCTGAGGTACAATGAGCAGTTCTTC. Translated, it gives CASSSNLRYNEQFF.

CDR3 coding DNA: TGTGCCAGCAGTGAGTTGAGTAGCAATCAGCCCCAGCATTTT. This codes for CASSELSSNQPQHF. The chain joins TRBV2 to TRBJ1-5; no reliable D call. CDR1 and CDR2 (germline): SNHLY, FYNNEI. V lost 3 bases and J 0 bases, leaving 6 bases between the germline ends. The CDR3 contains 14 residues. Combining the CDR3 with reference TRBV2 and TRBJ1-5 gives the whole variable domain EPEVTQTPSHQVTQMGQEVILRCVPISNHLYFYWYRQILGQKVEFLVSFYNNEISEKSEIFDDQFSVERPDGSNFTLKIRSTKLEDSAMYFCASSELSSNQPQHFGDGTRLSIL.

This clone was counted a single time. The genes are TRBV27 and TRBJ1-6; D unclear. The CDR3 spans 14 residues. V shed 6 bases and J shed 4 bases, with 10 bases lying between them. Germline V gene data show CDR1 as MNHEY and CDR2 as SMNVEV (reference sequence). The CDR3 sequence: CASRHSYYNSPLHF. CDR3 coding DNA: TGTGCCAGCAGACACAGCTATTATAATTCACCCCTCCACTTT.

V usage is TRBV5-4 and J usage is TRBJ1-6; 8 bases align to TRBD1. J gave up 7 bases and V 2 bases, and 2 bases lay outside the gene matches. The germline gives CDR1 SGHNT, CDR2 YYREEE (reference sequence). This CDR3 comprises 14 residues. Here the CDR3 reads CASSLGQGNSPLHF. DNA of the CDR3: TGTGCCAGCAGCTTAGGACAGGGCAATTCACCCCTCCACTTT. Drawing the rest from reference TRBV5-4 and TRBJ1-6, the complete variable domain is ETGVTQSPTHLIKTRGQQVTLRCSSQSGHNTVSWYQQALGQGPQFIFQYYREEENGRGNFPPRFSGLQFPNYSSELNVNALELDDSALYLCASSLGQGNSPLHFGNGTRLTVT.

V usage is TRBV28 and J usage is TRBJ2-7; D unresolved. The CDR3 runs 11 residues. Germline V gene data show CDR1 as MDHEN and CDR2 as SYDVKM. Trimming took 4 bases from V and 6 from J, leaving 7 bases between them. This chain's CDR3 is CASSSPSEQYF. In DNA form, the CDR3 reads TGTGCCAGCAGTTCTCCGAGCGAGCAGTACTTC.

The chain combines TRBV28 with TRBJ2-3; 13 bases fit TRBD2. The germline gives CDR1 MDHEN, CDR2 SYDVKM. The length of the CDR3 is 19 residues. J was trimmed by 1 base and V by 3 bases; bases with no gene match: 10. The CDR3 DNA sequence: TGTGCCAGCAGTTTCAGACTAGCGGGAGGAGGTAGGGGCACAGATACGCAGTATTTT. It translates to CASSFRLAGGGRGTDTQYF.

The chain combines TRBV5-4 with TRBJ2-5; D is uncertain. The CDR3 is made up of 12 amino acids. Germline V lookup: CDR1 SGHNT, CDR2 YYREEE (reference sequence). With 4 bases removed from V and 5 bases from J, the gap between germline ends came to 9 bases. CDR3 DNA sequence: TGTGCCAGCAGCCTAGTGTCTGAGACCCAGTACTTC. This encodes CASSLVSETQYF.

This chain joins TRBV30 and TRBJ2-7; D unclear. The germline V and J ends were trimmed by 2 bases and 1 base, with 12 bases remaining between them. This CDR3 contains 14 residues. Germline CDR1 and CDR2: GTSNPN and SVGIG (reference sequence). The CDR3 region is CAWSIPGLSYEQYF. CDR3 DNA: TGTGCCTGGAGTATCCCGGGTCTTTCCTACGAGCAGTACTTC.

This chain links TRBV25-1 with TRBJ1-4; D unresolved. V lost 9 bases and J 5 bases, leaving 7 bases between the germline ends. The germline gives CDR1 MGHDK, CDR2 SYGVNS. The CDR3 is made up of 11 amino acids. The chain's CDR3 is CASRLNEKLFF. In DNA, the CDR3 is TGTGCCAGTAGGCTGAATGAAAAACTGTTTTTT.

J is TRBJ2-1 and V is TRBV24-1; a possible D gene is TRBD2 (6 bases). This CDR3 spans 18 amino acids. V was cut by 5 bases and J by 0 bases, with 19 bases left in between. CDR1 is KGHDR, CDR2 SFDVKD, per germline. The CDR3 coding sequence is TGTGCCACCAGTGCCTCACCCGGGGCGGGAAGCTCCTACAATGAGCAGTTCTTC. Residues: CATSASPGAGSSYNEQFF.

This clone was observed once. V and J are TRBV6-5 and TRBJ2-2; 7 bases agree with TRBD1. CDR1 and CDR2 (germline): MNHEY, SVGAGI. J lost 3 bases, V lost 2 bases, and 3 bases had no gene match. The CDR3 runs to 15 residues. The CDR3, as DNA: TGTGCCAGCAGTTACGCCAGGGGGTACACCGGGGAGCTGTTTTTT. Translated, it gives CASSYARGYTGELFF.

The CDR3 reads CASSFSFRGRVLPINEQFF. In nucleotides, the CDR3 is TGTGCCAGCAGTTTCTCTTTCAGGGGGCGAGTGCTACCGATCAATGAGCAGTTCTTC. The gene calls are TRBV28 and TRBJ2-1; the match to TRBD1 covers 8 bases. The CDR3 sequence is 19 residues long. The germline CDR1 and CDR2 sequences are MDHEN and SYDVKM. V shed 3 bases and J 6 bases; nucleotides not matched to a gene: 19.

The chain combines TRBV29-1 with TRBJ2-1; no firm D call. The V gene's germline CDR1 is SQVTM and CDR2 ANQGSEA. The CDR3 has 11 amino acids. Trimming removed 1 base from V and 6 bases from J, with 4 bases in between. The DNA of the CDR3 is TGCAGCGTTGAAGGTGGCAATGAGCAGTTCTTC. As protein: CSVEGGNEQFF.